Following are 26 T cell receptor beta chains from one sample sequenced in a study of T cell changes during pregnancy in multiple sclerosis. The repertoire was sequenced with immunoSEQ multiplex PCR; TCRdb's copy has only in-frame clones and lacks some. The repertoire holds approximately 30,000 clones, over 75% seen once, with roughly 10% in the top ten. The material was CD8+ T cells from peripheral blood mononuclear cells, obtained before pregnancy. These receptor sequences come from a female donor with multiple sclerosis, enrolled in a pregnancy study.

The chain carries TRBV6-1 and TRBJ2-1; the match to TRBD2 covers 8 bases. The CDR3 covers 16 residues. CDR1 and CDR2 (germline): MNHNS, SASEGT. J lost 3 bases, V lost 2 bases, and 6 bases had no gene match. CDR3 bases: TGTGCCAGCAGTGAATTGGTGACTAGCGACTACAATGAGCAGTTCTTC. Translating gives CASSELVTSDYNEQFF.

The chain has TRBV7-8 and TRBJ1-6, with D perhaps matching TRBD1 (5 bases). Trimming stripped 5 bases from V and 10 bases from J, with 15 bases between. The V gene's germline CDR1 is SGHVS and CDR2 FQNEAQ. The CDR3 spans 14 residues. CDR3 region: CASSPAGPGSPLHF. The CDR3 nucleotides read TGTGCCAGCAGCCCGGCGGGGCCTGGATCACCCCTCCACTTT.

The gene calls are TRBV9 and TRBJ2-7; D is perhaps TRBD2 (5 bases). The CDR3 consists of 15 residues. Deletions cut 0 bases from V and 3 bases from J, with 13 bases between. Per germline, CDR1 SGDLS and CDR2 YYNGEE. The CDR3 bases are TGTGCCAGCAGCGTAGCGGCTAGCAATGACTACGAGCAGTACTTC. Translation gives CASSVAASNDYEQYF.

The CDR3 coding sequence is TGTGCCTGGAGCACGGCATTCGACAGGCCTAACTATGGCTACACCTTC. Its protein product is CAWSTAFDRPNYGYTF. The gene calls are TRBV30 and TRBJ1-2, with D perhaps matching TRBD1 (6 bases). This CDR3 is built from 16 residues. Germline CDR1 is GTSNPN and CDR2 is SVGIG (reference sequence). V dropped 3 bases and J dropped 0 bases, with 17 bases sitting between them.

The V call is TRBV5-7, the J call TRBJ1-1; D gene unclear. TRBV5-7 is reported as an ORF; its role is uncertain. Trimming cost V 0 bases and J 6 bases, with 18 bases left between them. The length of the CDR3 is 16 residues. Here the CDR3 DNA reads TGTGCCAGCAGCTTGGTGGAAGGCGGAGGGTTCCCTGAAGCTTTCTTT. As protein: CASSLVEGGGFPEAFF.

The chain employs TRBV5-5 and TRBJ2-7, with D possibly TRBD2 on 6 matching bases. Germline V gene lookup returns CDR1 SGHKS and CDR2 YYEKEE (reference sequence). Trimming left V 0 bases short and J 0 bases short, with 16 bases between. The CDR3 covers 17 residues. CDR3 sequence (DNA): TGTGCCAGCAGCTTGGGGACCGGGACTTGGGACTCCTACGAGCAGTACTTC. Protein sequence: CASSLGTGTWDSYEQYF.

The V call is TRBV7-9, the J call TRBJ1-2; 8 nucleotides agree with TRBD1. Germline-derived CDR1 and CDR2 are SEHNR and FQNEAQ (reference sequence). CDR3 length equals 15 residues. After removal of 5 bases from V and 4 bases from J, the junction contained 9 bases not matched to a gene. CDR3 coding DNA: TGTGCCAGCAGCCCCACTTCAGACAGGGGCTATGGCTACACCTTC. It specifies CASSPTSDRGYGYTF.

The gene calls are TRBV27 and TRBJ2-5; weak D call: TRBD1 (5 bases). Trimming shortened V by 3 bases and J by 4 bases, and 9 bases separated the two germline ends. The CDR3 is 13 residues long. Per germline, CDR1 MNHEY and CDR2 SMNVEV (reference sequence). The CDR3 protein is CASSFRRVETQYF. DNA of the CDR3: TGTGCCAGCAGTTTTCGCAGGGTAGAGACCCAGTACTTC.

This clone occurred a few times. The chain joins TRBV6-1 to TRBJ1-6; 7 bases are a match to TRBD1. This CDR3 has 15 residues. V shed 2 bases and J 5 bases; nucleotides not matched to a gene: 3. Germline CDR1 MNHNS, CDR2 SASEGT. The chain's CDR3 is CASSERQGDNSPLHF. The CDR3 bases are TGTGCCAGCAGTGAACGACAGGGTGATAATTCACCCCTCCACTTT.

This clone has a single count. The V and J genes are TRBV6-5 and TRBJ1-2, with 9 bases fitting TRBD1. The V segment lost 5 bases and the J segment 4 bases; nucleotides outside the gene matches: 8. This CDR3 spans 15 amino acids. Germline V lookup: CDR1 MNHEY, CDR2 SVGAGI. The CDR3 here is CASSAQQGAFYGYTF. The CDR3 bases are TGTGCCAGCAGTGCTCAACAGGGGGCGTTCTATGGCTACACCTTC.

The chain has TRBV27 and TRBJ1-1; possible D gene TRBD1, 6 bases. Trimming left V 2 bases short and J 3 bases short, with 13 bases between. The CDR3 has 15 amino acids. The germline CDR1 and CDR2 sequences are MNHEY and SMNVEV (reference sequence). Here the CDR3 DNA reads TGTGCCAGCAGTTTAGCGTTACAGGGCTACACTGAAGCTTTCTTT. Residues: CASSLALQGYTEAFF.

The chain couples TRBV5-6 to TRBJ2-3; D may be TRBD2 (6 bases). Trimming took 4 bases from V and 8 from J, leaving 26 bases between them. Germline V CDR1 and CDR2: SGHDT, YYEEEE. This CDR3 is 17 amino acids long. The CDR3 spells CASSGDPETLLGGTQYF. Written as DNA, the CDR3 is TGTGCCAGCAGCGGGGACCCCGAAACGCTCCTGGGGGGTACGCAGTATTTT.

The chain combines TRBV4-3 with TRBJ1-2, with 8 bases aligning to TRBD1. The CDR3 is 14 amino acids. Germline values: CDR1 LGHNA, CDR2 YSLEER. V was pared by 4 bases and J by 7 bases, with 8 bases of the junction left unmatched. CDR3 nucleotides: TGCGCCAGCAGCCGGGAAGGACAGGGCTTTGGCTACACCTTC. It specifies CASSREGQGFGYTF.

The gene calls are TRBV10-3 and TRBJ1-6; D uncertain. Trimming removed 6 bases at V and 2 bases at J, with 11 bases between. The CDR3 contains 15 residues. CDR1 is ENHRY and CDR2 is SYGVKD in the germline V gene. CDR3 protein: CAISSEATYNSPLHF. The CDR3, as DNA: TGTGCCATCAGCTCAGAGGCCACCTATAATTCACCCCTCCACTTT.

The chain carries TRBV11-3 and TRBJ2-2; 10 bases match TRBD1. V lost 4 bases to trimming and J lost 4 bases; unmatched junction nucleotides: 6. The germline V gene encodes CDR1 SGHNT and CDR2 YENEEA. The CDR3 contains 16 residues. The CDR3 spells CASSSRDRGFTGELFF. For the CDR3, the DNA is TGTGCCAGCAGCTCCCGGGACAGGGGTTTCACCGGGGAGCTGTTTTTT.

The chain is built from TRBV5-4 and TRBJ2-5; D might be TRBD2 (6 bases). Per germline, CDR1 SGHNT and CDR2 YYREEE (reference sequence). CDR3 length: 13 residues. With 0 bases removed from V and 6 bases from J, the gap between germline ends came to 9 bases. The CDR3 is CASSLGGVKTQYF. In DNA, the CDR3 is TGTGCCAGCAGCTTGGGCGGGGTGAAGACCCAGTACTTC.

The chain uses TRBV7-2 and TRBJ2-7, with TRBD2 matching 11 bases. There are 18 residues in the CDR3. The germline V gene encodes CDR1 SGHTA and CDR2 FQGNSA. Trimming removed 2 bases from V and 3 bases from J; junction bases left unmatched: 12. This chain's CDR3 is CASSLYPLAGGLFYEQYF. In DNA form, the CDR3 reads TGTGCCAGCAGCTTATACCCCCTAGCGGGGGGCCTGTTCTACGAGCAGTACTTC. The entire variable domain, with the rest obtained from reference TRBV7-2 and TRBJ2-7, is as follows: GAGVSQSPSNKVTEKGKDVELRCDPISGHTALYWYRQSLGQGLEFLIYFQGNSAPDKSGLPSDRFSAERTGGSVSTLTIQRTQQEDSAVYLCASSLYPLAGGLFYEQYFGPGTRLTVT.

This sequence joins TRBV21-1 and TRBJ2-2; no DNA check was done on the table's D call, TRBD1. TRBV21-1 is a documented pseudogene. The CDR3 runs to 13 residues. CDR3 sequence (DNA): TGTGCCACCGAAAGAGAAAGGGGGCACGAGCTGTTTTTT. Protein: CATERERGHELFF.

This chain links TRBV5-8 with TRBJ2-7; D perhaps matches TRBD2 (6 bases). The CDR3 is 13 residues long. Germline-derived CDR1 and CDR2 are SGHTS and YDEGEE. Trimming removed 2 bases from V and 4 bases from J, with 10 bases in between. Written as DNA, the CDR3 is TGTGCCAGCAGCTTACACCGGGGGTACGAGCAGTACTTC. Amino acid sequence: CASSLHRGYEQYF.

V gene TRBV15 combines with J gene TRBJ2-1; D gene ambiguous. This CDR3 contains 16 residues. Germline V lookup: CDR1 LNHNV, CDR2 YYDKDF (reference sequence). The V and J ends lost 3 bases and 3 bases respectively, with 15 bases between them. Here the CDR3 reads CATSSGSASVYNEQFF. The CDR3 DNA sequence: TGTGCCACCAGCAGTGGCTCAGCGTCGGTCTACAATGAGCAGTTCTTC.

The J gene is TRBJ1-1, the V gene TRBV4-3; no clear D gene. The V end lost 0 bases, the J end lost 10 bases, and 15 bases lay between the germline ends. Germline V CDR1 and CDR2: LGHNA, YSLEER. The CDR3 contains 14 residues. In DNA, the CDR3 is TGCGCCAGCAGCCAAGATGTGAGTTCCCCGGGAGCTTTCTTT. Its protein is CASSQDVSSPGAFF.

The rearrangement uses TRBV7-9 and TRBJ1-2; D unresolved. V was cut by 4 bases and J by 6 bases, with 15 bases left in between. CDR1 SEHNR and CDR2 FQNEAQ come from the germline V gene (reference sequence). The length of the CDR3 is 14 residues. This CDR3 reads CASSWRADLDGYTF. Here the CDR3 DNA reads TGTGCCAGCAGCTGGCGGGCCGACTTAGATGGCTACACCTTC. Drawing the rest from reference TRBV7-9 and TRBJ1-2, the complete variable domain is DTGVSQNPRHKITKRGQNVTFRCDPISEHNRLYWYRQTLGQGPEFLTYFQNEAQLEKSRLLSDRFSAERPKGSFSTLEIQRTEQGDSAMYLCASSWRADLDGYTFGSGTRLTVV.

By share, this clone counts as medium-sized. This CDR3 reads CASSSAGEQFF. The CDR3, as DNA: TGTGCCAGCAGTTCTGCGGGTGAGCAGTTCTTC. The gene calls are TRBV27 and TRBJ2-1; D may be TRBD2 (5 bases). V lost 4 bases and J lost 9, with 7 bases in between. Looked up from germline, CDR1 is MNHEY and CDR2 is SMNVEV (reference sequence). CDR3 length: 11 amino acids.

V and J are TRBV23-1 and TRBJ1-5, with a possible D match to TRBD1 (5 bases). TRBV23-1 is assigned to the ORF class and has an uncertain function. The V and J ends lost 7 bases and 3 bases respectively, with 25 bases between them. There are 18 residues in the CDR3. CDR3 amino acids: CASTSPISTAYHNQPQHF. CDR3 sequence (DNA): TGCGCCAGCACCTCACCAATTTCGACAGCTTATCACAATCAGCCCCAGCATTTT.

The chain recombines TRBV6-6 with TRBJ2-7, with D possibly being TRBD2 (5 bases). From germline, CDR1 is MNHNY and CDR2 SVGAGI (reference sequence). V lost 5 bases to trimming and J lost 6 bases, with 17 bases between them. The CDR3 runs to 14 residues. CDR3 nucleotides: TGTGCCAGCAGTCTAGCCGGGGTTAAGGGCGAGCAGTACTTC. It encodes CASSLAGVKGEQYF.

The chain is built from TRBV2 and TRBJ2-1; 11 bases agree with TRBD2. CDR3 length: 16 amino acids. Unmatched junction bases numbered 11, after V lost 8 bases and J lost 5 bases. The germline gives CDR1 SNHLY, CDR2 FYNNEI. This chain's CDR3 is CASRGGGTSGHNEQFF. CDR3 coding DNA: TGTGCCAGCCGTGGCGGGGGGACTAGCGGACACAATGAGCAGTTCTTC.